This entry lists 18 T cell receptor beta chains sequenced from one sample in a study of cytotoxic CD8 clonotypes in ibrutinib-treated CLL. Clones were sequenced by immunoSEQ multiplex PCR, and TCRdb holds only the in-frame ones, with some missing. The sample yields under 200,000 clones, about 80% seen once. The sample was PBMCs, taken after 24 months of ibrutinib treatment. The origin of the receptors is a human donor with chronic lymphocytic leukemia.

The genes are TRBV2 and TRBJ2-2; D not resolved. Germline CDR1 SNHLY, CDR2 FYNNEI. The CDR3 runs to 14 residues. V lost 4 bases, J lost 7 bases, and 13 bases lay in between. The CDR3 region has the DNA TGTGCCAGCAGTGCCCTGGTCTCGGGCGGGGAGCTGTTTTTT. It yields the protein CASSALVSGGELFF.

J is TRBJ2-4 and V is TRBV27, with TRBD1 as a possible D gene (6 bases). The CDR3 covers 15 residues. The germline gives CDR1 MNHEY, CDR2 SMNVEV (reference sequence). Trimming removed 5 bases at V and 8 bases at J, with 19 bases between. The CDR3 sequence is CASSPPNREADIQYF. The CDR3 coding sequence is TGTGCCAGCAGTCCCCCCAACAGGGAAGCGGACATTCAGTACTTC.

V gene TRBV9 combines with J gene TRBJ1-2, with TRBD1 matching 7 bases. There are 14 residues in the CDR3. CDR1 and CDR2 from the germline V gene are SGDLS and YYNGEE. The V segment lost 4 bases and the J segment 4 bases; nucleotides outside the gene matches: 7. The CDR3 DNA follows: TGTGCCAGCAGCCCAACCCGGGACAGCTATGGCTACACCTTC. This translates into CASSPTRDSYGYTF.

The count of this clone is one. CDR3 nucleotide sequence: TGTGCCAGCAGCAAAAGACAGGATACGCAGTATTTT. Translating it yields CASSKRQDTQYF. The genes are TRBV7-3 and TRBJ2-3; D might be TRBD1 (5 bases). The CDR3 consists of 12 residues. Trimming pared 5 bases from V and 6 bases from J, leaving 9 bases between. Germline lookup yields CDR1 SGHTA and CDR2 FQGTGA.

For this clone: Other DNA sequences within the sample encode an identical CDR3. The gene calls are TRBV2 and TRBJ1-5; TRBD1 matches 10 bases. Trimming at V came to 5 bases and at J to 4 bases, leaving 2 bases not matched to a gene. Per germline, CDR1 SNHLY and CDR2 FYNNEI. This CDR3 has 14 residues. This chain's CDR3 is CASSPDRGNQPQHF. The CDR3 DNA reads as TGTGCCAGCAGTCCGGACAGGGGGAATCAGCCCCAGCATTTT.

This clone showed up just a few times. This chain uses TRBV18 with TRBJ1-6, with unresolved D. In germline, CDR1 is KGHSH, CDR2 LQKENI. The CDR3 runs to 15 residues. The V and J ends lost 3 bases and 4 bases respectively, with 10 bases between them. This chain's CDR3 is CASSPSRDYNSPLHF. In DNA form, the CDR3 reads TGTGCCAGCTCACCTTCCCGGGATTATAATTCACCCCTCCACTTT.

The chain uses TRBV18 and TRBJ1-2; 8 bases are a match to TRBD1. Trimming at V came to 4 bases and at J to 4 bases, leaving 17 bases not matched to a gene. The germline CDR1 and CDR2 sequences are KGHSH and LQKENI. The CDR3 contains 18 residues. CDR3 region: CASSQGYPGGENSYGYTF. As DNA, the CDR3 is TGTGCCAGCTCACAAGGGTATCCAGGGGGCGAAAACTCCTATGGCTACACCTTC.

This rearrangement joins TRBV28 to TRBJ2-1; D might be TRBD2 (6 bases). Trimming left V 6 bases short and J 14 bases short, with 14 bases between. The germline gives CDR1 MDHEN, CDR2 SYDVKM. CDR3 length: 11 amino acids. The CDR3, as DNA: TGTGCCAGCAGCCCATGGGGGGTCAAGTTCTTC. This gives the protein CASSPWGVKFF.

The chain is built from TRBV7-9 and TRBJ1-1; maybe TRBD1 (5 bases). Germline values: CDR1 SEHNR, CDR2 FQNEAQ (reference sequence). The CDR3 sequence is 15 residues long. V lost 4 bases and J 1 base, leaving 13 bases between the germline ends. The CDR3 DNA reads TGTGCCAGCAGCTCGGACCGGGGCTGGAACACTGAAGCTTTCTTT. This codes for CASSSDRGWNTEAFF.

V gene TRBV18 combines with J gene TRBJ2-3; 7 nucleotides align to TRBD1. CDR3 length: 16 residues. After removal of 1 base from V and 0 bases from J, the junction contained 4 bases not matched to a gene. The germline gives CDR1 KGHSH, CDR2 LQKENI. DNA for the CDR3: TGTGCCAGCTCACCACGACAGGGAAGAAGCACAGATACGCAGTATTTT. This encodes CASSPRQGRSTDTQYF.

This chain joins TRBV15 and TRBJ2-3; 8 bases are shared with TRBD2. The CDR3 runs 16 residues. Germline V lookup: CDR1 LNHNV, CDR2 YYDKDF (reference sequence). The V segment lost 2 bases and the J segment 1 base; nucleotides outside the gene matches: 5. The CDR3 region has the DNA TGTGCCACCAGCAGACCTCAGCGGGAGCGCACAGATACGCAGTATTTT. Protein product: CATSRPQRERTDTQYF.

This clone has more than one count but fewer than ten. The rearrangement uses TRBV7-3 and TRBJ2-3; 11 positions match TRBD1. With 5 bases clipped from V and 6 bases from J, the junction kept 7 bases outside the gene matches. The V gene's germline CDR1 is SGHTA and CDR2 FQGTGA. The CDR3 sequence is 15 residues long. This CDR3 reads CASSPFGQGADTQYF. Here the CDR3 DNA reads TGTGCCAGCAGCCCTTTCGGACAGGGGGCCGATACGCAGTATTTT.

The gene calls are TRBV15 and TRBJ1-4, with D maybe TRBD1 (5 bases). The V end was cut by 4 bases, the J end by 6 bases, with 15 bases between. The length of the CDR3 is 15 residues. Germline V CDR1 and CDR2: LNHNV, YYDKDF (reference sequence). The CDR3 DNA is TGTGCCACCAGCACCCCGGGGGGTTTTGATGAAAAACTGTTTTTT. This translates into CATSTPGGFDEKLFF.

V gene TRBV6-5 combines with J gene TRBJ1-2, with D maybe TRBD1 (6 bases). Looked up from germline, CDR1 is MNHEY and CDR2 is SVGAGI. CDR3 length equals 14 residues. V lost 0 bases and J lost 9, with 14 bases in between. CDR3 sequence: CASSYSHLRGSYTF. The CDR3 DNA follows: TGTGCCAGCAGTTACTCGCATCTCAGGGGCAGCTACACCTTC.

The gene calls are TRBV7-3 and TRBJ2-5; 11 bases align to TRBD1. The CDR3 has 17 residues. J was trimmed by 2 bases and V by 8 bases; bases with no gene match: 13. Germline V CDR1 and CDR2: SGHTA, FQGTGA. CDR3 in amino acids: CASSRGTGGKRQETQYF. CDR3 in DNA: TGTGCCAGCTCCCGGGGGACAGGGGGAAAAAGGCAAGAGACCCAGTACTTC.

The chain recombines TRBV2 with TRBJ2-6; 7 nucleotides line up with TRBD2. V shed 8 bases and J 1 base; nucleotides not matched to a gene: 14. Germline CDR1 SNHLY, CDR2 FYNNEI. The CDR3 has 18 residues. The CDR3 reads CASDYRGVGRSGANVLTF. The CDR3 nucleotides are TGTGCCAGCGATTATCGGGGGGTTGGGAGATCTGGGGCCAACGTCCTGACTTTC.

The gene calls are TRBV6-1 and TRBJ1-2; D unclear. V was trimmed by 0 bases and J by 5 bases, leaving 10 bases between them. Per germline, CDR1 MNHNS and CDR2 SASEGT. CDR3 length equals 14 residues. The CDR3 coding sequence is TGTGCCAGCAGTGAAGCGAAAACCCTATATGGCTACACCTTC. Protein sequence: CASSEAKTLYGYTF.

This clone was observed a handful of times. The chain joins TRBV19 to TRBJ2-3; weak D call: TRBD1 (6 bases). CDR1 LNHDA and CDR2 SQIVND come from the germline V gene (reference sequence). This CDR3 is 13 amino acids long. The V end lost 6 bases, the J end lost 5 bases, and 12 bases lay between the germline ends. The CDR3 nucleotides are TGTGCCAGTAGCCTTAACAGGGTAGATACGCAGTATTTT. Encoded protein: CASSLNRVDTQYF.